Listed below are T cell receptor beta chains from one sample, sequenced in a study. One entry per CDR3 protein, called by TCRdb with MiXCR from the RT-PCR reads. Among hundreds of thousands of distinct CDR3 sequences, around 14% were seen once, and the ten largest hold roughly 4%. What was sequenced was memory CD4+ T cells from blood. The receptor set was obtained from a female donor in good health, serving as a healthy control. Both conserved end residues are part of each CDR3. D genes are given only for firm matches. A row's size may be missing; if present it is once, few, many or a size class.

>TRBJ2-3|TRBV6-5|NA|NA
TGTGCCAGCACCGGACGGAAAGGGACAGATACGCAGTATTTT
CASTGRKGTDTQYF
>TRBJ2-1|TRBV7-9|NA|NA
TGTGCCAGCAGCTTAAGGGCCCGGAGGCGTCCCTACAATGAGCAGTTCTTC
CASSLRARRRPYNEQFF
>TRBJ2-3|TRBV20-1|NA|NA
TGCAGTGCTACCCGGATACAAGCCTTCAATCGGGCAGATACGCAGTATTTT
CSATRIQAFNRADTQYF
>TRBJ2-2|TRBV6-7|TRBD1|few
TGTGCCAGCAGTTATCAGGACAGGGATCTTGGGTACACCGGGGAGCTGTTTTTT
CASSYQDRDLGYTGELFF
>TRBJ2-7|TRBV27|NA|many
TGTGCCAGCAGCACAACGGCGGGACAGTGGAGTACTAGCTCCTACGAGCAGTACTTC
CASSTTAGQWSTSSYEQYF
>TRBJ2-1|TRBV20-1|TRBD1|many
TGCAGTGCTAGATTACAGGGGGGTTCCTACAATGAGCAGTTCTTC
CSARLQGGSYNEQFF
>TRBJ2-3|TRBV10-3|TRBD1|few
TGTGCCATCAGTGATAGTATGGGACAGGGGACAGATACGCAGTATTTT
CAISDSMGQGTDTQYF
>TRBJ2-7|TRBV29-1|TRBD2|NA
TGCAGCGTTGAAGACCCGCGGATCAGCGGGAGTGGGTACGAGCAGTACTTC
CSVEDPRISGSGYEQYF
>TRBJ2-3|TRBV11-2|NA|few
TGTGCCAGCACCGTTAGGGAAGCGCAGTATTTT
CASTVREAQYF
>TRBJ1-5|TRBV6-5|NA|few
TGTGCCAGCAGCCCCGACTGGGGGGGACAGCCCCAGCATTTT
CASSPDWGGQPQHF
>TRBJ1-2|TRBV6-1|NA|few
TGTGCCAGCAGTGAGGGCCGAGTAGGTGGCTACACCTTC
CASSEGRVGGYTF
>TRBJ2-1|TRBV12-3/TRBV12-4|TRBD2|NA
TGTGCCAGCAGTTCTCCATATGCGGGAGATGAGCAGTTCTTC
CASSSPYAGDEQFF
>TRBJ2-3|TRBV28|TRBD1|NA
TGTGCCAGCAGTAGAAGGGGGCTCACAGATACGCAGTATTTT
CASSRRGLTDTQYF
>TRBJ1-1|TRBV18|NA|NA
TGTGCCAGCTCCCCCCCGGGGCCGCAGGGGAACACTGAAGCTTTCTTT
CASSPPGPQGNTEAFF
>TRBJ2-1|TRBV4-3|NA|many
TGCGCCAGCAGCCAAGATGTTATTCTGGTCAATGAGCAGTTCTTC
CASSQDVILVNEQFF
>TRBJ1-2|TRBV2|TRBD1|few
TGTGCCAGCAGTGAGGACAGGATTGTTTATGGCTACACCTTC
CASSEDRIVYGYTF
>TRBJ2-1|TRBV6-5|TRBD1|few
TGTGCCAGCAGTTACTCAGGGACAGACTACAATGAGCAGTTCTTC
CASSYSGTDYNEQFF
>TRBJ2-1|TRBV5-1|TRBD1|few
TGCGCCAGCAGCTTCGGAGACAGGGGCAACAATGAGCAGTTCTTC
CASSFGDRGNNEQFF
>TRBJ2-1|TRBV7-2|NA|few
TGTGCCAGCAGCTATTTCAACGGTGAGCAGTTCTTC
CASSYFNGEQFF